This T cell receptor (beta chain) was found in a study of cytomegalovirus exposure and HLA in healthy donors (dated by TCRdb to 2016 to 2017). In terms of the full investigation: According to an earlier analysis of 587 of the donors, 150 million to 200 million T cells yielded some 110 million unique TCR beta sequences and approximately 300 Gb of sequence data. Approximately 300 gigabases of sequencing data and around 80 million unique TCR sequences made up an early release that covered approximately 700 HLA-typed donors. Of the roughly 430 genotyped donors, approximately 83% fell in the genetic ancestry cluster associated with self-reported Caucasian donors. The study was designed to test whether signatures of past pathogen exposure could be identified by cataloging public T cell receptors. The T cell repertoires of around 730 subjects were profiled by immunosequencing and related to cytomegalovirus serostatus. A separate validation cohort of 90 to 150 different subjects was used in addition to the approximately 670-subject first cohort. To predict cytomegalovirus infection status, the study combined high-throughput TCR immunosequencing, statistical association of individual TCRs with disease status, and machine learning. A later analysis re-analyzed previously published TCR beta repertoires from roughly 690 donors and added high-resolution HLA genotyping to study TCR occurrence patterns. In the later analysis, no new phenotypic data were used to find candidate immune exposures; instead, reliance was placed on TCR beta sequences and their occurrence across donors. An earlier analysis of 587 of the donors used high-throughput TCR beta sequencing to judge whether each TCR beta V gene segment behaved as functional or pseudogenic. Alongside the repertoire data, information on donor age, sex, ethnicity and CMV serostatus was compiled. A later genetic analysis used genome-wide SNP genotypes for about three fifths of the 666 donors, treating that subset as a discovery cohort. Every discovery cohort repertoire had been produced on one sequencing platform. HLA typing covered class I and class II loci at four-digit resolution. Typing coverage varied by locus: roughly 629-630 donors for A, B, C, DRB1 and DQB1; 522 for DQA1; over 600 for DPA1; around 450 for DPB1. Roughly 5 DR-DQ haplotypes were handled as single units for association and clustering because linkage in the cohort was strong. Among roughly 400 genotyped donors of the cohort, an average of about 240,000 unique TCR beta nucleotide sequences were sequenced per donor, 15% to 20% of them non-productive. Overall study results and their limits: Correlated functional status among segregating V segments might be attributable to linkage disequilibrium, but an unknown experimental factor could not be ruled out. The only immune exposure information available for the cohort was CMV serostatus. Because some donors lacked HLA typing at each locus, the association tests relied only on the typed subset. A later analysis associated roughly 17,000 TCR beta sequences with specific HLA alleles at a false discovery rate of 0.05. A total of 164 TCR beta chains were listed by the study as associated with cytomegalovirus. An association between a missense DCLRE1C variant and V-gene and J-gene trimming of TCR beta chains was found in a later genetic analysis and replicated in an independent cohort. The classifier was reported to diagnose cytomegalovirus status with high specificity and sensitivity in both the original and validation cohorts. A cluster of highly shared sequence variants was judged likely to be a technical artifact of the sequencing pipeline. In a later analysis, several top co-occurrence clusters were reported to appear linked to parvovirus B19, influenza, CMV and Epstein-Barr virus. Because counts were too low, roughly 16 rarely observed V segments, including chromosome 9 orphons, were excluded from the earlier analysis of about 500 of the donors. Broadly in line with IMGT annotations, most TCR beta V segments showed up in productive rearrangements about 87% or about 30% of the time in an earlier analysis of a few hundred of the donors. In a later genetic analysis, fewer N-insertions in productive TCRs were reported among donors in an Asian-associated ancestry cluster than the approximately 710-donor mean. Three of the identified cytomegalovirus-associated TCR beta chains were confirmed in vitro to be specific for cytomegalovirus antigens. A further reported finding was that TCR beta sequences accurately predicted the HLA-A and HLA-B alleles for most subjects in the first cohort. When HLA alleles, especially DR and DQ, strongly co-occurred, TCR associations were difficult to assign to individual alleles. The authors suggested that the approach could potentially be extended to other disease states and immunological phenotypes. In a later analysis, HLA-associated TCR beta chains showed more clonal expansion and lower generation probabilities than non-associated chains that were equally common. While some public TCRs were present in many individuals, most TCR sequences turned up only very rarely across donors. The cohort was sequenced for TCR beta chains only, and without alpha or paired-chain data the features that could be detected were limited. In a later analysis, TCR association rates were found to vary across HLA loci, with the most associated TCRs seen for DRB1 alleles and the fewest for HLA-C alleles. The 87-base-pair reads could not distinguish some IMGT-functional V segments, including TRBV6-2 and TRBV6-3, so those segments were excluded. Presence/absence analyses assumed roughly uniform sequencing depth across donors, an assumption that may not hold. According to a later analysis, most CMV-associated TCR beta chains appeared to be HLA-restricted, and the HLA associations seemed to be driven largely by CMV exposure.

The cohort comprised some 680 healthy bone marrow donors. Cohort members were all nominally healthy when sampled, although unrecorded immune exposures were likely present. The donor tested CMV seronegative, placing the donor among the 352 seronegative members of the cohort. Every donor gave a peripheral blood sample, and the peripheral blood mononuclear cells from that sample were used for TCR beta sequencing. Genomic DNA was extracted from the blood cell samples with the Qiagen DNeasy Blood Extraction Kit. The CDR3 numbers 15 residues from cysteine through phenylalanine. Only the CDR3 DNA stays, 45 bases, in frame from base 1. CDR1 SQVTM and CDR2 ANQGSEA are derived from the germline V gene. Clipping removes 3 bases from V and 5 bases from J, with 10 as the unmatched junction base count. The library came from the immunoSEQ multiplex PCR assay. A mixture of 60 forward primers for TCR Vbeta segments and 13 reverse primers for TCR Jbeta segments was used in the multiplex PCR. Amplification of the CDR3 region of rearranged TCR beta genes was performed with a multiplex PCR assay on genomic DNA. On the Illumina HiSeq System, the amplified TCR beta libraries were sequenced as 87-base-pair reads. As for the authors' bioinformatics: Across the 700 or so repertoires, a later analysis counted roughly 84 million unique TCR beta chains, about 10 million of which were shared by at least two donors. Raw reads were error-corrected and collapsed into unique sequences by a nearest-neighbor algorithm in which closely related sequences were merged to remove PCR and sequencing errors. Alignment of CDR3 sequences to IMGT reference sequences was used to assign V, D and J gene segments. For a sequence to be retained, a match of at least six nucleotides was required to both a V gene segment and a J gene segment. A rearrangement was called productive if the CDR3 had no stop codons and remained in frame with V and J, and every other rearrangement was called non-productive. Following IMGT convention, CDR3 was defined as the stretch from the second conserved V-encoded cysteine to the conserved J-encoded phenylalanine. In an earlier analysis of around 570 of the donors, sequences lacking an unambiguous match to a single V gene segment were excluded. In an earlier analysis of approximately 550 of the donors, V segments were called functional above 56.7% productive rearrangements and were called segregating when the between-donor standard deviation exceeded 5%. A statistical classification framework was built to diagnose cytomegalovirus status from the catalog of TCR beta chain sequences. V and J gene assignment, in a later analysis, came from comparing TCR nucleotide sequences with IMGT/GENE-DB human TR gene sequences. Using the TCRdist pipeline, a later analysis assigned CDR3 sequences along with most-parsimonious VDJ recombination scenarios. A later analysis defined each TCR beta chain by its CDR3 amino acid sequence plus V-gene family, and excluded reads lacking a unique V-gene family. A later analysis removed 592 highly shared, low-generation-probability nucleotide sequences to deal with suspected cross-contamination and a sequencing artifact. A later analysis calculated a clonal expansion index for each public chain from normalized within-repertoire ranks of inferred template counts. In a later analysis, generation probabilities were computed using a VDJ recombination model fitted to out-of-frame rearrangements, and the results were checked against IGoR. Hypergeometric tests were used in a later analysis to score TCR-TCR, TCR-HLA and TCR-CMV co-occurrence, with a repertoire-size bias correction applied to the TCR pairs. False discovery rates were estimated in a later analysis by permuting HLA or CMV assignments 20 times. A later analysis grouped co-occurring TCRs with DBSCAN, adding TCRdist sequence similarity when clustering within HLA-allele-positive subsets. Repertoires with fewer than 30,000 or more than 120,000 public chains, plus five repertoires with anomalous nucleotide sharing, were excluded from co-occurrence clustering. Entries here come from immuneACCESS through TCRdb and include only in-frame sequences with V and J called. Some clones fail to appear in such tables; in the studies checked, an unresolved V gene covers under half of the shortfall, and the cause of the remainder is unknown. V, J and clone size are taken as reported in that table, and D and trimming were inferred from the DNA itself. This sample comprises some 130,000 clones, roughly 79% of them detected only once. The top ten constitute approximately 0.99% of the sample.

A word on this clone: Its antigen remains undetermined. Base-call qualities are not available, and no considerably larger clone is one nucleotide away.

Specimen: PBMCs. The sequence was obtained from a male donor in good health and CMV-seronegative. The sequence links TRBV29-1 to TRBJ2-3, with 8 bases matching TRBD2. For the CDR3, the sequence is CSVDGAGGRGDTQYF. The DNA sequence is as follows: TGCAGCGTTGACGGTGCGGGGGGCCGGGGAGATACGCAGTATTTT.